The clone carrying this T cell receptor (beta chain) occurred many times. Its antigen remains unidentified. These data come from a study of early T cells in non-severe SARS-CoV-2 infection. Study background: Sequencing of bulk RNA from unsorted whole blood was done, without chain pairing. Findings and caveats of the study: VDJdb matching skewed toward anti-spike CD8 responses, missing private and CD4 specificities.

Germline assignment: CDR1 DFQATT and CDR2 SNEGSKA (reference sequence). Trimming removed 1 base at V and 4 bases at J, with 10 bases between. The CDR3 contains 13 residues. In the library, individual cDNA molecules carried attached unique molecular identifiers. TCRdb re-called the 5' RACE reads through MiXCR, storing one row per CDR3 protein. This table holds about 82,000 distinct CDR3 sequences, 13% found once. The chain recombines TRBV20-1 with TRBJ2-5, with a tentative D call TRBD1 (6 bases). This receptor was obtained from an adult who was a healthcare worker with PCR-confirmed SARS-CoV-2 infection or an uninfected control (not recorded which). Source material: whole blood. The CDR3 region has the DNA TGCAGTGCTAGAGTGGCAGGGGTAGAGACCCAGTACTTC. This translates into CSARVAGVETQYF.